This is a list of T cell receptor beta chains from one sample in a study of identical twins. MiXCR, run by TCRdb on the 5' RACE reads, gives a single entry per CDR3 protein. The table has hundreds of thousands of distinct CDR3 sequences, 20% to 25% seen once. Another study also made use of these data, one on T cells expressing NK-cell markers.

Specimen: PBMCs. The receptors derive from a woman under 30 in good health. CDR3s include the opening cysteine and the closing phenylalanine or tryptophan. D genes are given only for firm matches. The size of a clone is reported for some rows only, either as once, few or many, or as a class for expanded clones.

j_call d_call v_call clone_size cdr3_nt cdr3_aa
TRBJ2-3 . TRBV6-1 . TGTGCCAGCAGTGAAGCAGTTGGCGCTAGCACAGATACGCAGTATTTT CASSEAVGASTDTQYF
TRBJ1-6 TRBD1 TRBV4-1 . TGCGCCAGCAGCCAAGCCGGACGGGACAGGGATTCACCCCTCCACTTT CASSQAGRDRDSPLHF
TRBJ2-7 . TRBV11-1 . TGTGCCAGCAGCTTAGGGGGGGTGGCCTCACCCACCCACTACGAGCAGTACTTC CASSLGGVASPTHYEQYF
TRBJ2-1 . TRBV6-1 . TGTGCCAGTAAGGACTGGAGAGAGCAGTTCTTC CASKDWREQFF
TRBJ2-1 TRBD2 TRBV5-1 . TGCGCCAGCAGCCCGGGACTAGCGGCCGACAATGAGCAGTTCTTC CASSPGLAADNEQFF
TRBJ2-2 TRBD2 TRBV4-3 few TGCGCCAGCAGCCAAGATTTTAGCGGGAGCCGGACCGGGGAGCTGTTTTTT CASSQDFSGSRTGELFF
TRBJ2-7 TRBD2 TRBV6-1 . TGTGCCAGCGGATCGACTAGCGGGAGAGTATACGAGCAGTACTTC CASGSTSGRVYEQYF
TRBJ2-1 TRBD2 TRBV20-1 few TGCAGTGCTAGAGCCGGGGGGGGAAATGAGCAGTTCTTC CSARAGGGNEQFF
TRBJ2-5 TRBD2 TRBV13 . TGTGCCAGCAGCTCGGCTCCTAGCGGGGGACCCACCCAGTACTTC CASSSAPSGGPTQYF
TRBJ1-2 . TRBV20-1 many TGCAGTGCTAGTACCCGACAGAGAACTAACTATGGCTACACCTTC CSASTRQRTNYGYTF
TRBJ2-3 TRBD2 TRBV20-1 few TGCAGTGCTAGAGTGGCGGGGGGCACAGATACGCAGTATTTT CSARVAGGTDTQYF
TRBJ2-5 TRBD1 TRBV7-2 . TGTGCCAGCAGCCCACAGACAGGGGGAGGGCAAGAGACCCAGTACTTC CASSPQTGGGQETQYF